This is a list of T cell receptor beta chains from one sample in a study of blood T cell repertoires in COVID-19. TCRdb's copy holds only in-frame clones and misses some; the assay was immunoSEQ multiplex PCR. The sample records about 200,000 clones, roughly 86% being singletons. Sequenced input: peripheral blood. These receptors came from a man aged 55 to 69 with acute or convalescent COVID-19. Each CDR3 is given with its conserved first and last residue. D genes are given only for firm matches. Not every row has a clone size; where given, it reads once, few, many or a size class.

J gene | V gene | clone size | D gene | CDR3 protein | CDR3 DNA
TRBJ1-6 | TRBV6-4 | NA | NA | CASSEQAEYNSPLHF | TGTGCCAGCAGTGAGCAGGCAGAATATAATTCACCCCTCCACTTT
TRBJ1-5 | TRBV5-5 | NA | NA | CASSLDANQPQHF | TGTGCCAGCAGCTTGGATGCGAATCAGCCCCAGCATTTT
TRBJ2-7 | TRBV7-6 | NA | TRBD1 | CASSLTGAYEQYF | TGTGCCAGCAGTCTTACAGGGGCATACGAGCAGTACTTC
TRBJ2-5 | TRBV7-2 | NA | TRBD2 | CASSLDPLAGRETQYF | TGTGCCAGCAGCTTAGATCCCCTAGCGGGGAGGGAGACCCAGTACTTC
TRBJ1-3 | TRBV19 | few | TRBD1 | CATKDDRGESGNTIYF | TGTGCCACCAAGGACGACAGGGGTGAATCTGGAAACACCATATATTTT
TRBJ1-1 | TRBV14 | few | NA | CASRQPGGEAFF | TGTGCCAGCAGACAACCGGGGGGTGAAGCTTTCTTT
TRBJ1-4 | TRBV2 | few | TRBD1 | CASSATGGMGEKLFF | TGTGCCAGCAGTGCAACAGGGGGAATGGGCGAAAAACTGTTTTTT
TRBJ1-1 | TRBV19 | NA | TRBD1 | CASSPRTGGRTEAFF | TGTGCCAGTAGTCCTCGAACAGGGGGCAGGACTGAAGCTTTCTTT
TRBJ2-3 | TRBV4-1 | NA | NA | CASSQGQGNTDTQYF | TGCGCCAGCAGCCAAGGTCAGGGGAACACAGATACGCAGTATTTT
TRBJ2-7 | TRBV2 | NA | TRBD1 | CASSPIDRAEQYF | TGTGCCAGCAGTCCTATAGACAGGGCCGAGCAGTACTTC
TRBJ2-7 | TRBV13 | NA | NA | CASSLGALGRSYEQYF | TGTGCCAGCAGCTTAGGGGCACTAGGAAGGTCCTACGAGCAGTACTTC
TRBJ1-4 | TRBV3-1/TRBV3-2 | NA | NA | CASSCRDRNNEKLFF | TGTGCCAGCAGCTGTCGTGACAGGAACAATGAAAAACTGTTTTTT
TRBJ2-7 | TRBV6-5 | NA | NA | CASSPGISYEQYF | TGTGCCAGCAGTCCGGGGATCTCCTACGAGCAGTACTTC
TRBJ1-6 | TRBV2 | few | NA | CASSVRGSNSPLHF | TGTGCCAGCAGTGTGCGGGGGAGTAATTCACCCCTCCACTTT
TRBJ2-1 | TRBV10-2 | NA | TRBD2 | CASRPSSGGGNEQFF | TGCGCCAGCAGACCTTCTAGCGGGGGGGGAAATGAGCAGTTCTTC
TRBJ1-1 | TRBV6-5 | NA | TRBD1 | CASRTGAPSEAFF | TGTGCCAGCCGGACAGGGGCGCCAAGTGAAGCTTTCTTT
TRBJ2-5 | TRBV6-5 | NA | NA | CASRRTLQETQYF | TGTGCCAGCAGGCGGACTCTCCAAGAGACCCAGTACTTC
TRBJ1-2 | TRBV5-4 | NA | NA | CASSSNRDGYTF | TGTGCCAGCAGCAGCAACAGGGATGGCTACACCTTC
TRBJ2-7 | TRBV10-1 | NA | TRBD2 | CASTRFFKTSGANNTYEQYF | TGCGCCAGCACCCGTTTCTTCAAGACTAGCGGGGCTAACAACACCTACGAGCAGTACTTC
TRBJ2-7 | TRBV14 | NA | TRBD1 | CASSLQGINEQYF | TGTGCCAGCAGCCTACAGGGGATCAACGAGCAGTACTTC
TRBJ2-2 | TRBV6-2/TRBV6-3 | NA | NA | CASSSLTTGRGNTGELFF | TGTGCCAGCAGTTCCCTCACGACCGGCAGGGGAAACACCGGGGAGCTGTTTTTT
TRBJ2-5 | TRBV28 | NA | NA | CASSYHREGLETQYF | TGTGCCAGCAGTTACCACAGGGAGGGTCTCGAGACCCAGTACTTC
TRBJ2-7 | TRBV3-1/TRBV3-2 | few | NA | CASSQVLSGYEQYF | TGTGCCAGCAGCCAAGTTCTCTCGGGCTACGAGCAGTACTTC
TRBJ1-1 | TRBV20-1 | NA | NA | CSASLEDTEAFF | TGCAGTGCTAGTCTAGAGGACACTGAAGCTTTCTTT
TRBJ2-3 | TRBV10-3 | NA | NA | CAISESGGQADTQYF | TGTGCCATCAGTGAGTCCGGGGGGCAGGCAGATACGCAGTATTTT
TRBJ2-1 | TRBV7-3 | NA | TRBD2 | CASSLGLAGGNEQFF | TGTGCCAGCAGCTTAGGTCTAGCGGGGGGCAATGAGCAGTTCTTC
TRBJ1-1 | TRBV6-6 | few | NA | CASSMGQTNTEAFF | TGTGCCAGCAGTATGGGACAAACTAACACTGAAGCTTTCTTT
TRBJ1-1 | TRBV6-5 | once | NA | CASSRTVQNTEAFF | TGTGCCAGCAGTCGGACAGTGCAGAACACTGAAGCTTTCTTT
TRBJ2-7 | TRBV6-5 | NA | TRBD1 | CASSSGTGGFREQYF | TGTGCCAGCAGTTCCGGGACAGGGGGTTTCCGCGAGCAGTACTTC
TRBJ2-7 | TRBV10-1 | few | NA | CASSESITCSYEQYF | TGCGCCAGCAGTGAGTCGATTACTTGTTCCTACGAGCAGTACTTC
TRBJ1-4 | TRBV13 | NA | NA | CASSLRSSRGEKLFF | TGTGCCAGCAGCCTACGGTCGAGCCGGGGGGAAAAACTGTTTTTT
TRBJ1-2 | TRBV5-4 | NA | TRBD1 | CASSLARQGHYGYTF | TGTGCCAGCAGCTTGGCGAGACAGGGTCACTATGGCTACACCTTC
TRBJ2-5 | TRBV7-6 | NA | TRBD2 | CASSLGSGGGPVETQYF | TGTGCCAGCAGCTTAGGGTCCGGCGGGGGGCCTGTGGAGACCCAGTACTTC
TRBJ2-5 | TRBV10-3 | NA | TRBD2 | CATTGTSIQETQYF | TGTGCCACCACCGGGACTAGCATCCAAGAGACCCAGTACTTC
TRBJ2-7 | TRBV7-6 | NA | NA | CASSLPGVRFFYEQYF | TGTGCCAGCAGCTTACCCGGAGTCCGATTCTTCTACGAGCAGTACTTC
TRBJ1-4 | TRBV9 | NA | NA | CASSSPGGGNEKLFF | TGTGCCAGCAGCTCCCCGGGGGGGGGTAATGAAAAACTGTTTTTT
TRBJ1-6 | TRBV6-1 | few | TRBD1 | CASSEGQGNSPLHF | TGTGCCAGCAGTGAAGGACAGGGTAATTCACCCCTCCACTTT
TRBJ1-1 | TRBV27 | NA | NA | CASSLIEDTEAFF | TGTGCCAGCAGTTTAATTGAGGACACTGAAGCTTTCTTT
TRBJ2-3 | TRBV7-9 | NA | TRBD1 | CASSLGQGTQYF | TGTGCCAGCAGCTTAGGACAGGGTACGCAGTATTTT
TRBJ2-1 | TRBV3-1/TRBV3-2 | NA | TRBD2 | CASSLTGLADNEQFF | TGTGCCAGCAGCTTAACGGGACTAGCGGACAATGAGCAGTTCTTC
TRBJ1-5 | TRBV7-8 | NA | NA | CASSLARGTGNQPQHF | TGTGCCAGCAGCTTAGCGCGCGGGACCGGGAATCAGCCCCAGCATTTT
TRBJ2-1 | TRBV5-1 | once | TRBD2 | CASSPIAGVYNEQFF | TGCGCCAGCAGCCCGATAGCGGGGGTCTACAATGAGCAGTTCTTC
TRBJ1-1 | TRBV5-1 | NA | NA | CASSLAGHTEAFF | TGCGCCAGCAGCTTGGCAGGCCACACTGAAGCTTTCTTT
TRBJ2-2 | TRBV11-3 | NA | NA | CASSQRYRDTGELFF | TGTGCCAGCAGCCAGCGGTATAGGGACACCGGGGAGCTGTTTTTT
TRBJ1-5 | TRBV20-1 | NA | NA | CSASGGVINQPQHF | TGCAGTGCTAGTGGGGGCGTGATCAATCAGCCCCAGCATTTT
TRBJ2-5 | TRBV11-2 | NA | TRBD2 | CASSQSTSGGAETQYF | TGTGCCAGCAGTCAATCGACTAGCGGGGGGGCCGAGACCCAGTACTTC
TRBJ2-7 | TRBV6-5 | NA | TRBD1 | CASTDRAAYEQYF | TGTGCCAGCACGGACAGGGCAGCGTACGAGCAGTACTTC
TRBJ2-3 | TRBV7-2 | NA | TRBD2 | CASSLVLAGGPTDTQYF | TGTGCCAGCAGCTTAGTACTAGCGGGGGGTCCCACAGATACGCAGTATTTT
TRBJ2-5 | TRBV6-5 | NA | NA | CASSYPQGGGQETQYF | TGTGCCAGCAGTTACCCACAGGGTGGGGGCCAAGAGACCCAGTACTTC
TRBJ1-4 | TRBV5-3 | NA | NA | CARSLGALGANEKLFF | TGTGCCAGAAGCTTGGGGGCCCTCGGGGCTAATGAAAAACTGTTTTTT
TRBJ1-4 | TRBV6-1 | NA | TRBD1 | CASSEGGRGRTNEKLFF | TGTGCCAGCAGTGAAGGCGGCAGGGGGCGAACTAATGAAAAACTGTTTTTT
TRBJ2-2 | TRBV27 | NA | TRBD1 | CASSFRKREDRALTNTGELFF | TGTGCCAGCAGTTTCCGAAAAAGGGAGGACAGGGCCCTGACGAACACCGGGGAGCTGTTTTTT
TRBJ1-6 | TRBV14 | NA | NA | CASSQDLSGMRNSPLHF | TGTGCCAGCAGCCAAGATCTATCGGGAATGCGGAATTCACCCCTCCACTTT
TRBJ1-6 | TRBV12-3/TRBV12-4 | NA | NA | CASTTRAGSPLHF | TGTGCCAGCACCACTAGGGCGGGATCACCCCTCCACTTT
TRBJ2-5 | TRBV2 | few | TRBD2 | CASSRLAGGQETQYF | TGTGCCAGCAGCAGACTAGCGGGGGGGCAGGAGACCCAGTACTTC
TRBJ1-1 | TRBV9 | NA | TRBD1 | CASSDPGGARTEAFF | TGTGCCAGCAGCGACCCAGGGGGCGCAAGGACTGAAGCTTTCTTT
TRBJ2-7 | TRBV5-5 | few | NA | CASSLAVSRAYEQYF | TGTGCCAGCAGCTTGGCCGTGTCCAGGGCATACGAGCAGTACTTC